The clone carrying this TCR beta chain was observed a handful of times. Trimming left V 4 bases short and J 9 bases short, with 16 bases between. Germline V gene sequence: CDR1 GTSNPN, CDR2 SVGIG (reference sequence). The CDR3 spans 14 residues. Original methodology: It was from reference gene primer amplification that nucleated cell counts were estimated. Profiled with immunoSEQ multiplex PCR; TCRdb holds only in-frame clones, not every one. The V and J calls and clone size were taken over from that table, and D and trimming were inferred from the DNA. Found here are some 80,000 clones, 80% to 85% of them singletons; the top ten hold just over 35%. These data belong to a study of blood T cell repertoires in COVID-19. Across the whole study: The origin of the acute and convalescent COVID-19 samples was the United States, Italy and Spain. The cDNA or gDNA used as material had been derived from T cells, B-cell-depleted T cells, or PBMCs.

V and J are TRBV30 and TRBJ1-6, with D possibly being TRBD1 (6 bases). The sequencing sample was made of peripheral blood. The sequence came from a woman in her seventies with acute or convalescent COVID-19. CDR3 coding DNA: TGTGCCTGGAAAATTACAGGGTTAGGTTCACCCCTCCACTTT. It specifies CAWKITGLGSPLHF.